Sequencing of this T cell receptor (beta chain) was carried out in a study of identical twins. There are many counts of this clonotype. The CDR3 is 16 residues long. Germline V gene data show CDR1 as SGHRS and CDR2 as YFSETQ. Between the trimmed V and J ends, which lost 4 bases and 4 bases, there was a span of 17 bases. TCRdb re-derived calls from the 5' RACE reads in MiXCR, one entry per CDR3 protein. The sample lists approximately 410,000 distinct CDR3 sequences, around 20% occurring once. Sequenced material: naive T cells sorted from blood. The clonotype was recovered from a man aged 45-65 years in good health. This chain links TRBV5-1 with TRBJ2-2; D ambiguous. The CDR3 region has the DNA TGCGCCAGCAGCCGAGCCCCGGGTGGTGGCACCGGGGAGCTGTTTTTT. It codes for CASSRAPGGGTGELFF. The full variable domain, rest sourced from reference TRBV5-1 and TRBJ2-2, is KAGVTQTPRYLIKTRGQQVTLSCSPISGHRSVSWYQQTPGQGLQFLFEYFSETQRNKGNFPGRFSGRQFSNSRSEMNVSTLELGDSALYLCASSRAPGGGTGELFFGEGSRLTVL.